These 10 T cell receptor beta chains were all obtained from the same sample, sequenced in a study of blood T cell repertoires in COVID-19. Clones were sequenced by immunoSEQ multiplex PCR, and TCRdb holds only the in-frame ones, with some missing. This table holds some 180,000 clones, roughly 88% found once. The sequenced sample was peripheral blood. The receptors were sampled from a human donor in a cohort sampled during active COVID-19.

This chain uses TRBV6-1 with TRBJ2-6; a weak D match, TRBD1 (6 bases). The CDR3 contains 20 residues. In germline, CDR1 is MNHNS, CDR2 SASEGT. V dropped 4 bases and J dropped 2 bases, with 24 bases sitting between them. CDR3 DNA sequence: TGTGCCAGCAGTGTCGTATGGAAGACGCAGGGGCTGGCTGGGGCCAACGTCCTGACTTTC. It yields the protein CASSVVWKTQGLAGANVLTF.

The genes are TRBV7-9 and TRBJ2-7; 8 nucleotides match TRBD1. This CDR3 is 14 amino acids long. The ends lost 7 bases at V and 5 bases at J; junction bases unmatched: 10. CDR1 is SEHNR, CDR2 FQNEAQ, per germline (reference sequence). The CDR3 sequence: CASTDSQGGDEQYF. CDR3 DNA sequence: TGTGCCAGCACCGACTCACAGGGGGGCGACGAGCAGTACTTC.

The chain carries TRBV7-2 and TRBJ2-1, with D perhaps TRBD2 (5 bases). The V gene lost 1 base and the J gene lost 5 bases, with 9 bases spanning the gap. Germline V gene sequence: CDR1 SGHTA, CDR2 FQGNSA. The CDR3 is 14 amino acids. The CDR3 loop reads CASSLVSSNNEQFF. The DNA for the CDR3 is TGTGCCAGCAGCTTAGTGTCTAGCAACAATGAGCAGTTCTTC.

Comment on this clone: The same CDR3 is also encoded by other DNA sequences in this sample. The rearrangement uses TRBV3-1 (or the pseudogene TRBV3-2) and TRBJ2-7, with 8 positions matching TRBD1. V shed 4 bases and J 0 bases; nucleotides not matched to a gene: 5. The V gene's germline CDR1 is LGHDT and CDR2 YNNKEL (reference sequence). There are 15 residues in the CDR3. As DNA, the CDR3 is TGTGCCAGCAGCCCCAGGACAGGGCTCTCCTACGAGCAGTACTTC. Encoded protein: CASSPRTGLSYEQYF.

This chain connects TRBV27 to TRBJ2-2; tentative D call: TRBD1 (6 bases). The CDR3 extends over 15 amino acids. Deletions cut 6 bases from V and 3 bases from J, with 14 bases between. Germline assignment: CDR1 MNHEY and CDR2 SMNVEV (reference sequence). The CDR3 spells CASRTQGLHTGELFF. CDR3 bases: TGTGCCAGCAGGACGCAGGGGCTGCACACCGGGGAGCTGTTTTTT.

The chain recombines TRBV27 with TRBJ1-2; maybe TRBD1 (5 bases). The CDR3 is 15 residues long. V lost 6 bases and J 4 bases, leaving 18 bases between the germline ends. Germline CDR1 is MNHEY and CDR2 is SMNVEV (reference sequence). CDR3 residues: CASSRTSGDLYGYTF. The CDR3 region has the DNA TGTGCCAGCAGCCGAACGTCGGGGGATCTCTATGGCTACACCTTC.

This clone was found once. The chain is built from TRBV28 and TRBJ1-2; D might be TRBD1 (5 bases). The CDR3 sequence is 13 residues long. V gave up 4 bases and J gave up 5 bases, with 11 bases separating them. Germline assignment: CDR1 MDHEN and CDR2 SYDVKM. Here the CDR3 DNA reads TGTGCCAGCAGTTCCCGACAGAATTATGGCTACACCTTC. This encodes CASSSRQNYGYTF.

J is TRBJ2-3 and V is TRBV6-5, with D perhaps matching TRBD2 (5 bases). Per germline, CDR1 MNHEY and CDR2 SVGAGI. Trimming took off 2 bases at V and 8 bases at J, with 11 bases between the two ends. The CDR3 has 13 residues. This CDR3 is CASSYGRGGTQYF. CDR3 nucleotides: TGTGCCAGCAGTTACGGTCGCGGAGGTACGCAGTATTTT.

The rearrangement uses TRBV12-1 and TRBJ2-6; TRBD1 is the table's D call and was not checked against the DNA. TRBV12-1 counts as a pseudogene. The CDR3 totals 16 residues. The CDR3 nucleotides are TGTGCCAGCAGCTTTTCAGATCTTCCTGGGGCCAACGTCCTGACTTTC. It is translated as CASSFSDLPGANVLTF.

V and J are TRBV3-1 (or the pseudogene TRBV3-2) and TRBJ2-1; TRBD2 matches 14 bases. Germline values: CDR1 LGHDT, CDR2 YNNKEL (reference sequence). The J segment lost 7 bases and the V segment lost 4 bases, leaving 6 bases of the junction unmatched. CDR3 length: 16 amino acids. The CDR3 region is CASSPRLAGGRNEQFF. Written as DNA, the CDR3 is TGTGCCAGCAGCCCCAGACTAGCGGGAGGGAGAAATGAGCAGTTCTTC.